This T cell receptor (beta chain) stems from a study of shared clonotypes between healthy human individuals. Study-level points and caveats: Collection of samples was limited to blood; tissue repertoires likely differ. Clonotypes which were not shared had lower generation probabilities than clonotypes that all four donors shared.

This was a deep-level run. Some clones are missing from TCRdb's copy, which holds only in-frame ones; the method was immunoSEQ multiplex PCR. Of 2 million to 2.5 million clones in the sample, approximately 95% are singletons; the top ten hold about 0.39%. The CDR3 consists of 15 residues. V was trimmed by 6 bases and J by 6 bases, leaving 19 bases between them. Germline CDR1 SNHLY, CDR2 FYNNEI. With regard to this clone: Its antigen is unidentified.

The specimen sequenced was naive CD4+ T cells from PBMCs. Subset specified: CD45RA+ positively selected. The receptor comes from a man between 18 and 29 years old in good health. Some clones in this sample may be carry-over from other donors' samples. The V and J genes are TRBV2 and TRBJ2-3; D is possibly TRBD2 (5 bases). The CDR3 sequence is CASRFGVPKSDTQYF. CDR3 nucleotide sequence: TGTGCCAGCAGATTCGGGGTACCCAAGTCCGATACGCAGTATTTT.